The T cell receptor beta chain under discussion was sequenced for a study of cytomegalovirus exposure and HLA in healthy donors. Broader study findings: In a later analysis, the majority of CMV-associated beta chains seemingly showed HLA restriction. Data from an earlier analysis indicated that most TCR beta V segments were productive either about 87% or about 30% of the time.

This clone showed up just a few times. Its antigen is currently unknown. 60 Vbeta and 13 Jbeta primers were used in PCR. Original analysis: About 11 million of 65 million to 95 million unique TCR beta chains were shared, per a later count. Method: immunoSEQ multiplex PCR; TCRdb's copy keeps in-frame clones and lacks some. The DNA was the basis for D and trimming; V, J and clone size are from that table. The data show 100,000 to 150,000 clones, less than 80% seen once. CDR3 length: 13 amino acids. Germline V gene lookup returns CDR1 MNHEY and CDR2 SVGAGI. Between the trimmed V and J ends, which lost 2 bases and 4 bases, there was a span of 5 bases.

Source material: PBMCs. The genes are TRBV6-5 and TRBJ2-2; D gene uncertain. The receptor was derived from a woman aged 45-65 years in good health and CMV-seronegative. CDR3 protein: CASSYPGTGELFF. The CDR3 coding sequence is TGTGCCAGCAGTTACCCCGGCACCGGGGAGCTGTTTTTT.